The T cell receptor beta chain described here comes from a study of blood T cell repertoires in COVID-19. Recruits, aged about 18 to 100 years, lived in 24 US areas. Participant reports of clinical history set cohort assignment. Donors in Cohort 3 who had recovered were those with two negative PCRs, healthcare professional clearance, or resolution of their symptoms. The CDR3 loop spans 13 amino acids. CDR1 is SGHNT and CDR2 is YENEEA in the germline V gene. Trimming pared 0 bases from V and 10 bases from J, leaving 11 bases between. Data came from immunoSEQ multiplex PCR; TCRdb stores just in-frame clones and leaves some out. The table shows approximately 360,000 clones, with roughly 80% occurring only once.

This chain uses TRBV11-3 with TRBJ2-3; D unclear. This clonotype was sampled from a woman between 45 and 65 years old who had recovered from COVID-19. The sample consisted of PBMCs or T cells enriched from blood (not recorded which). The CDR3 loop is CASSLDQASSQYF. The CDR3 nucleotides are TGTGCCAGCAGCTTAGATCAAGCTAGTTCGCAGTATTTT.